This TCR beta chain was found in a study of identical twins. cDNA molecules carried unique molecular identifiers, and template switching added a universal primer site. Via MiXCR, TCRdb re-called the 5' RACE reads, giving one row per CDR3 protein. The sample has around 570,000 distinct CDR3 sequences, 9.6% seen once; the top ten hold 3%. Every sampled donor was Caucasian and healthy. This clonotype was counted many times. Mismatch with germline at one junction end may stem from a read error. The CDR3 is made up of 15 amino acids. The V gene's germline CDR1 is SGDLS and CDR2 YYNGEE. The data also belong to a second study, concerning yellow fever vaccine responses in identical twins.

The rearrangement uses TRBV9 and TRBJ1-6; a possible D gene is TRBD1 (5 bases). Input material: PBMCs. The receptor was isolated from a woman between 18 and 30 years old in good health. CDR3 DNA sequence: TGTGCCAGCAGCGTAGTGGACACCCATAACTCACCCCTCCACTTT. Its translation: CASSVVDTHNSPLHF.